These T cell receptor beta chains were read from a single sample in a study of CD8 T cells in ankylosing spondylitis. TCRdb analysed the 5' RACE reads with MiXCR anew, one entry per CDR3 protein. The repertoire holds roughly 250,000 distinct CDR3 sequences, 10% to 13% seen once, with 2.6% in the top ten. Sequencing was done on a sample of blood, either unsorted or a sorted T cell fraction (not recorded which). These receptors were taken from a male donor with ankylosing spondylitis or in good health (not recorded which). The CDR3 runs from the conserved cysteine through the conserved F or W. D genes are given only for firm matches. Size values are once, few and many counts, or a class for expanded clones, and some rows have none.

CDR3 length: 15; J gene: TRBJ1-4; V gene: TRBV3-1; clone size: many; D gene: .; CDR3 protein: CASSQRGAHNEKLFF
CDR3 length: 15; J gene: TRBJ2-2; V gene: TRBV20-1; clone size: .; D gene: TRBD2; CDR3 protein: CCARDTGGGHGELFF
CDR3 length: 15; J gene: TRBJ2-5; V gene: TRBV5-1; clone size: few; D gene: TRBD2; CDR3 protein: CASSVTSGAQETQYF
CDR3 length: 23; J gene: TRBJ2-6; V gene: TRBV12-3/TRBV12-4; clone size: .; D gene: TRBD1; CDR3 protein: CASSFGGASPLDRARSGANVLTF
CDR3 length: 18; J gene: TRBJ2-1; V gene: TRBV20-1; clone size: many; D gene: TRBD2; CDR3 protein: CSASGTSGGEWSYNEQFF
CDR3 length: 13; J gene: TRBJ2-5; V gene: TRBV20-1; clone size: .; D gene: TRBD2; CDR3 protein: CSAGGGGKETQYF
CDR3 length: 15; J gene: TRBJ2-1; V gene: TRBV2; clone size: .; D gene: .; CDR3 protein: CASSVVMFSYNEQFF
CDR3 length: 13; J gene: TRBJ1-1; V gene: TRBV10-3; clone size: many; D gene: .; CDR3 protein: CAISEGGNTEAFF
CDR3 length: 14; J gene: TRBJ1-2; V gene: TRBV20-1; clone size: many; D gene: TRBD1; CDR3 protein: CSARTGGEHYGYTF
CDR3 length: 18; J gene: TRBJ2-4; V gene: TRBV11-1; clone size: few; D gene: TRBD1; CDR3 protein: CASSPGTGETLAKNIQYF
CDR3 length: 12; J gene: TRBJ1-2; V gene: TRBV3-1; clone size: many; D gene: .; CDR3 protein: CASSQEGWGYTF
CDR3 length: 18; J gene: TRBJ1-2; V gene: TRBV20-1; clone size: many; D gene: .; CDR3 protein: CSARETPNAERLSYGYTF
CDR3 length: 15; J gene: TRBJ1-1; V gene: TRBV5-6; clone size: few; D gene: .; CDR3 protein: CASSLVGTANTEAFF
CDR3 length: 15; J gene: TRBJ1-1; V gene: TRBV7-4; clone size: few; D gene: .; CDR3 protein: CASSLAGGLNTEAFF
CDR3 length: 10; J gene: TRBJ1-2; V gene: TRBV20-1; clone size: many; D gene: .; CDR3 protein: CSDSRDGYTF
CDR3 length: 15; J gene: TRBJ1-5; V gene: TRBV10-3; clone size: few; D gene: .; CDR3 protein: CAISESGQGRGPQHF
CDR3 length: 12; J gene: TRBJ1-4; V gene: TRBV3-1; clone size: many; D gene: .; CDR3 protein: CASSLRNEKLFF
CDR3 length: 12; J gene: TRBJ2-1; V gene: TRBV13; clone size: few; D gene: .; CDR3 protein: CASSLFRNEQFF
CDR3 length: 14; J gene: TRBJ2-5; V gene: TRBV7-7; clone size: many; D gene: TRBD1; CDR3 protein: CASSLDRGQETQYF
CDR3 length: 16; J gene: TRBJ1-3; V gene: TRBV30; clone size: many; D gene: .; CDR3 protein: CAWSVGGWAAGNTIYF
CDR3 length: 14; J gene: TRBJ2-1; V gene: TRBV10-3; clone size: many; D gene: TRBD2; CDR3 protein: CAISESGTNNEQFF
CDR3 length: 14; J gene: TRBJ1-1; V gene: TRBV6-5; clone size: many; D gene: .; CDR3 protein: CASSFSGMGTEAFF
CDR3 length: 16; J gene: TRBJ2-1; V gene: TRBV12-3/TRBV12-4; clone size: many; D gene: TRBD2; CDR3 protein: CASSIKAGGVYNEQFF
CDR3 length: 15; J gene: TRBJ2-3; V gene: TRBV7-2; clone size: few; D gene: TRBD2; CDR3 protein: CASSPRRGGADTQYF
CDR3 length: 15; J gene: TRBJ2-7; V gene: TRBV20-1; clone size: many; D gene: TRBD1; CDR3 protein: CSASPGQGSSYEQYF
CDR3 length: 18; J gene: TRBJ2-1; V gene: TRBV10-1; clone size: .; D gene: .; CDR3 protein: CASSEGVGRGPTYNEQFF